The 6 T cell receptor beta chains below were found in one sample sequenced in a study of Tregs in tolerant kidney transplant recipients. The repertoire was sequenced with immunoSEQ multiplex PCR; TCRdb's copy has only in-frame clones and lacks some. The repertoire holds roughly 20,000 clones, approximately 81% seen once, with roughly 26% in the top ten. The nonmyeloablative bone marrow transplants came from related graft donors, with transient mixed chimerism. The source was CD8+ T cells from blood (PBMCs), collected 6 months after the transplant. The receptors were sampled from a human patient who received a combined kidney and bone marrow transplant. Some T cells may be the graft donor's.

V usage is TRBV2 and J usage is TRBJ1-5, with D unclear. In germline, CDR1 is SNHLY, CDR2 FYNNEI. The CDR3 runs to 14 residues. V shed 6 bases and J shed 7 bases, with 16 bases lying between them. CDR3 region: CASRQIGARQPQHF. CDR3 coding DNA: TGTGCCAGCAGGCAAATCGGTGCTCGGCAGCCCCAGCATTTT.

The chain links TRBV6-5 to TRBJ1-1; D might be TRBD1 (5 bases). Looked up from germline, CDR1 is MNHEY and CDR2 is SVGAGI. Trimming stripped 0 bases from V and 0 bases from J, with 5 bases between. There are 14 residues in the CDR3. DNA for the CDR3: TGTGCCAGCAGTTACTCGGGGCTGAACACTGAAGCTTTCTTT. Translation gives CASSYSGLNTEAFF.

This chain joins TRBV27 and TRBJ2-1, with 8 bases identical to TRBD2. Germline CDR1 MNHEY, CDR2 SMNVEV (reference sequence). The CDR3 totals 17 residues. J was trimmed by 1 base and V by 6 bases; bases with no gene match: 11. Written as DNA, the CDR3 is TGTGCCAGCAGAAAGGGAAGCGGGAGACTGTCCTACAATGAGCAGTTCTTC. The encoded protein is CASRKGSGRLSYNEQFF.

The chain links TRBV5-1 to TRBJ1-2; D perhaps matches TRBD1 (6 bases). The CDR3 is made up of 13 amino acids. Germline V lookup: CDR1 SGHRS, CDR2 YFSETQ. Trimming cost V 4 bases and J 2 bases, with 9 bases left between them. The CDR3 spells CASSLQGNYGYTF. In nucleotides, the CDR3 is TGCGCCAGCAGCCTACAGGGAAACTATGGCTACACCTTC.

This sequence joins TRBV11-2 and TRBJ1-5, with TRBD1 matching over 10 bases. V lost 5 bases to trimming and J lost 6 bases; unmatched junction nucleotides: 13. This CDR3 spans 17 amino acids. Germline CDR1 and CDR2: SGHAT and FQNNGV. The CDR3, as DNA: TGTGCCAGCAGCCCTTTCGGGACAGGGGAGGGTGGTCAGCCCCAGCATTTT. Amino acid sequence: CASSPFGTGEGGQPQHF.

In DNA, the CDR3 is TGTGCCAGCAGCTTAGAGCTAGCGGGGGGCACAGAGACCCAGTACTTC. Translated, it gives CASSLELAGGTETQYF. The V and J genes are TRBV7-3 and TRBJ2-5, with 11 positions matching TRBD2. The V gene end was trimmed by 2 bases and the J gene end by 4 bases; junction bases not matched to a gene: 6. From germline, CDR1 is SGHTA and CDR2 FQGTGA. The CDR3 is 16 amino acids.